This is a list of T cell receptor beta chains from one sample in a study of Graves' ophthalmopathy and Graves' hyperthyroidism. A single record per CDR3 protein comes from TCRdb applying MiXCR to the multiplex PCR reads. The data show over a million distinct CDR3 sequences, with roughly 35% seen just once and approximately 10% held by the top ten. The sample taken for sequencing was peripheral blood or thyroid tissue (not recorded which). Every receptor here comes from an adult man with Graves' hyperthyroidism. Both conserved end residues are part of each CDR3. D genes are given only for firm matches. The listing skips clone size in some rows; elsewhere it reads once, few, many or a size class.

d_gene: NA; abundance: many; j_gene: TRBJ1-4; v_gene: TRBV29-1; CDR3aa: CSVLGEKLFF; CDR3nt: TGCAGCGTTCTCGGTGAAAAACTGTTTTTT
d_gene: NA; abundance: few; j_gene: TRBJ1-4; v_gene: TRBV7-2; CDR3aa: CASSFGDGSANEKLFF; CDR3nt: TGTGCCAGCAGCTTCGGGGATGGGTCAGCTAATGAAAAACTGTTTTTT
d_gene: TRBD2; abundance: NA; j_gene: TRBJ2-7; v_gene: TRBV28; CDR3aa: CASRLKGTRNDYF; CDR3nt: TGTGCCAGCAGACTAAAAGGGACTAGGAATGATTACTTC
d_gene: NA; abundance: once; j_gene: TRBJ2-2; v_gene: TRBV25-1; CDR3aa: CASSERNEQFF; CDR3nt: TGTGCCAGCAGTGAAAGGAATGAGCAGTTTTTT
d_gene: NA; abundance: many; j_gene: TRBJ2-7; v_gene: TRBV15; CDR3aa: CATSIRGPPGEQYF; CDR3nt: TGTGCCACCAGCATCCGGGGACCTCCCGGCGAGCAGTACTTC
d_gene: NA; abundance: many; j_gene: TRBJ1-5; v_gene: TRBV10-3; CDR3aa: CASTAGTVSNQPQHF; CDR3nt: TGTGCCAGCACAGCAGGGACGGTTAGCAATCAGCCCCAGCATTTT
d_gene: NA; abundance: NA; j_gene: TRBJ2-7; v_gene: TRBV28; CDR3aa: CAGSRGPEQYF; CDR3nt: TGTGCGGGCTCTAGGGGACCCGAGCAGTACTTC
d_gene: NA; abundance: few; j_gene: TRBJ2-5; v_gene: TRBV27; CDR3aa: CASSPPSLGTQYF; CDR3nt: TGTGCCAGCAGTCCTCCGAGCTTGGGGACCCAGTACTTC
d_gene: NA; abundance: many; j_gene: TRBJ1-1; v_gene: TRBV29-1; CDR3aa: CSVRTQEGFAFF; CDR3nt: TGCAGCGTCCGAACCCAAGAGGGTTTCGCTTTCTTT
d_gene: TRBD2; abundance: NA; j_gene: TRBJ2-3; v_gene: TRBV9; CDR3aa: CASSVDATSGYTDTQYF; CDR3nt: TGTGCCAGCAGCGTAGATGCCACTAGCGGATACACAGATACGCAGTATTTT
d_gene: TRBD1; abundance: many; j_gene: TRBJ2-5; v_gene: TRBV7-6; CDR3aa: CASSSTGQGTGTQYF; CDR3nt: TGTGCCAGCAGCAGTACGGGACAGGGCACCGGGACCCAGTACTTC
d_gene: NA; abundance: NA; j_gene: TRBJ2-7; v_gene: TRBV11-2; CDR3aa: CASSLEVWGNEQYF; CDR3nt: TGTGCCAGCAGCTTAGAGGTCTGGGGCAACGAGCAGTACTTC
d_gene: TRBD2; abundance: NA; j_gene: TRBJ2-5; v_gene: TRBV7-2; CDR3aa: CASSLDVGLAAQETQYF; CDR3nt: TGTGCCAGCAGCTTAGATGTCGGACTAGCCGCCCAGGAGACCCAGTACTTC
d_gene: TRBD2; abundance: NA; j_gene: TRBJ2-7; v_gene: TRBV7-3; CDR3aa: CASSLSRLAGVEEQYF; CDR3nt: TGTGCCAGCAGCTTAAGTAGGCTAGCGGGAGTGGAAGAGCAGTACTTC
d_gene: NA; abundance: many; j_gene: TRBJ1-5; v_gene: TRBV19; CDR3aa: CASNRGARQPQHF; CDR3nt: TGTGCCAGTAATCGGGGGGCACGGCAGCCCCAGCATTTT
d_gene: NA; abundance: NA; j_gene: TRBJ2-3; v_gene: TRBV12-3/TRBV12-4; CDR3aa: CASTLSGKRTDTQYF; CDR3nt: TGTGCCAGCACCCTTTCCGGTAAACGCACAGATACGCAGTATTTT
d_gene: NA; abundance: NA; j_gene: TRBJ2-6; v_gene: TRBV12-3/TRBV12-4; CDR3aa: CASTLPGANVLTF; CDR3nt: TGTGCCAGCACCTTGCCGGGGGCCAACGTCCTGACTTTC